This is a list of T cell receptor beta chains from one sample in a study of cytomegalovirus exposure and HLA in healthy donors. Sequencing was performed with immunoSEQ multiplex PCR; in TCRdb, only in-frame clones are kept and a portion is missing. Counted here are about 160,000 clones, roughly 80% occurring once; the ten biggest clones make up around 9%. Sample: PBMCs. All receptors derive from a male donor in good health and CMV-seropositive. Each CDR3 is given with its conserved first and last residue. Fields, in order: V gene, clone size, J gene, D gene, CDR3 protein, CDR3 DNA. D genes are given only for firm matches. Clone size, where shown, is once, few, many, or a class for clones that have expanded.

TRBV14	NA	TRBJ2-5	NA	CASSQVSETQYF	TGTGCCAGCAGCCAAGTATCTGAGACCCAGTACTTC
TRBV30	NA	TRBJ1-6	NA	CAWMLLPGGSPLHF	TGTGCCTGGATGTTACTGCCGGGTGGTTCACCCCTCCACTTT
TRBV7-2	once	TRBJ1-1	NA	CASRRDIMNTEAFF	TGTGCCAGCAGAAGGGACATCATGAACACTGAAGCTTTCTTT
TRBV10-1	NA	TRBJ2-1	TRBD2	CASSGRREGLSYNEQFF	TGCGCCAGCAGTGGTAGGAGGGAGGGCCTGTCCTACAATGAGCAGTTCTTC
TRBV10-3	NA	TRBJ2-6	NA	CAISGSGANGLTF	TGTGCCATCAGTGGCTCTGGGGCCAACGGCCTGACTTTC
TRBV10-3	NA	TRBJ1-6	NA	CAISESKAGISYNSPLHF	TGTGCCATCAGTGAGTCGAAAGCAGGGATCTCCTATAATTCACCCCTCCACTTT
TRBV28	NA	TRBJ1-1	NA	CASTSGKTEAFF	TGTGCCAGCACGTCGGGGAAAACTGAAGCTTTCTTT
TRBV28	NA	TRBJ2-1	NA	CASSLTGEQFF	TGTGCCAGCAGTTTGACAGGTGAGCAGTTCTTC
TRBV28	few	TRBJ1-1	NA	CASSLMQGNTEAFF	TGTGCCAGCAGTCTCATGCAGGGAAACACTGAAGCTTTCTTT
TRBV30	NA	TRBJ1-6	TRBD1	CAWSVGTGVGPLHF	TGTGCCTGGAGTGTTGGGACAGGGGTAGGGCCCCTCCACTTT
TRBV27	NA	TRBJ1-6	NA	CASRIQSSYNSPLHF	TGTGCCAGCCGAATACAGAGCTCCTATAATTCACCCCTCCACTTT
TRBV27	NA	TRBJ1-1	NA	CASRSLDRANTEAFF	TGTGCCAGCAGATCTTTGGACAGAGCTAACACTGAAGCTTTCTTT
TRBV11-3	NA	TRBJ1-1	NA	CASSPNGGTEAFF	TGTGCCAGCAGCCCAAATGGGGGGACTGAAGCCTTCTTT
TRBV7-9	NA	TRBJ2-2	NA	CAGGRTITTGELFF	TGTGCCGGAGGGAGGACGATTACCACCGGGGAGCTGTTTTTT
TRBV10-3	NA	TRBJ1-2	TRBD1	CAISDGPGGLGGYTF	TGTGCCATCAGTGATGGACCAGGGGGCCTGGGTGGCTACACCTTC
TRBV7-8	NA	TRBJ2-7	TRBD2	CASSLGLGSSSSYEQYF	TGTGCCAGCAGCTTGGGACTAGGGAGTTCTAGCTCCTACGAGCAGTACTTC
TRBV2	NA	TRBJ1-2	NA	CASLEQQLSNYGYTF	TGTGCCAGCCTGGAACAGCAACTTTCTAACTATGGCTACACCTTC
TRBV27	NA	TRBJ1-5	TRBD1	CASSPMGQGYQPQHF	TGTGCCAGCAGTCCAATGGGACAGGGATATCAGCCCCAGCATTTT
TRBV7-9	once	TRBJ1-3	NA	CASSLERDSRGNTIYF	TGTGCCAGCAGCTTAGAGAGAGACTCGAGAGGAAACACCATATATTTT
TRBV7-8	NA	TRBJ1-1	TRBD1	CASTLRDRAYTEAFF	TGTGCCAGCACCCTAAGGGACAGGGCATACACTGAAGCTTTCTTT
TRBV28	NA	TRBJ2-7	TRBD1	CASSLTGVYEQYF	TGTGCCAGCAGCTTGACAGGGGTCTACGAGCAGTACTTC
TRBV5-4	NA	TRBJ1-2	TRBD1	CASSLVDREAYGYTF	TGTGCCAGCAGCTTGGTGGACAGGGAGGCCTATGGCTACACCTTC
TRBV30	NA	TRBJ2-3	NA	CAGGHFTYTQYF	TGTGCCGGTGGACATTTCACTTATACGCAGTATTTT
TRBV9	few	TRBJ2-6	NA	CASSVRGDSVGANVLTF	TGTGCCAGCAGCGTAAGGGGTGACAGCGTCGGGGCCAACGTCCTGACTTTC
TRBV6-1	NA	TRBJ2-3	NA	CASSAQSTDTQYF	TGTGCCAGCAGTGCCCAAAGCACAGATACGCAGTATTTT
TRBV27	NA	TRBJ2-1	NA	CASSPGTRGNNEQFF	TGTGCCAGCAGTCCCGGGACTCGAGGTAACAATGAGCAGTTCTTC
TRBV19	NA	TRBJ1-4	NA	CASAGTIDMAIEKLFF	TGTGCCAGTGCCGGGACAATCGATATGGCTATCGAAAAACTGTTTTTT
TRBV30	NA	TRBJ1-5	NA	CAWSRSSEQPQHF	TGTGCCTGGAGTCGGAGTAGCGAGCAGCCCCAGCATTTT
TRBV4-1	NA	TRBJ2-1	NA	CASSHSSVYNQQFF	TGCGCCAGCAGCCACTCTAGCGTTTACAATCAGCAGTTCTTC
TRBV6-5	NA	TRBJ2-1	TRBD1	CASSYSSTGNEQFF	TGTGCCAGCAGTTACTCTTCGACAGGGAACGAGCAGTTCTTC
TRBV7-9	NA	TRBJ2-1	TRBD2	CASSSGLAGSYNEQFF	TGTGCCAGCAGCTCAGGACTAGCGGGTTCCTACAATGAGCAGTTCTTC
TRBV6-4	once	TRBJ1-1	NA	CASSDGGTEAFF	TGTGCCAGCAGTGACGGGGGGACTGAAGCTTTCTTT